In its sample, the clone carrying this TCR beta chain was seen a few times. The antigen is undetermined. Unmatched junction bases numbered 6, after V lost 2 bases and J lost 2 bases. CDR1 is SGHDN, CDR2 FVKESK, per germline. The CDR3 is made up of 15 amino acids. The sample belongs to a study of Ad26.COV2.S vaccination and SARS-CoV-2 variants. About the research overall: Intramuscularly, Ad26.COV2.S was given either once or twice, 56 days apart. General study points: Vaccine recipients showed a spike-specific TCR breadth that was higher than in placebo recipients.

The method was immunoSEQ multiplex PCR; TCRdb's version includes in-frame clones alone and lacks a portion of them. The table has 400,000 to 500,000 clones, approximately 90% seen once. Treatment denoted: around 19 received Ad26.COV2.S at low or high dose, single or two shots; about five received placebo; per-sample allocation not given. All samples were drawn on day 63, counting from the first vaccine or placebo injection. This Boston cohort included adults aged 18-55 years. Expressing Wuhan-strain SARS-CoV-2 spike, an Ad26 vector served as the vaccine. The TCR comes from a person between 18 and 60 years old who received the Ad26.COV2.S COVID-19 vaccine or a placebo. The sequencing used peripheral blood, collected in a trial of Ad26.COV2.S vaccine versus placebo. The V gene is TRBV14, the J gene TRBJ2-7; 7 positions agree with TRBD1. The CDR3, as DNA: TGTGCCAGCAGCCAAACCCGGACAGGACCCTACGAGCAGTACTTC. It codes for CASSQTRTGPYEQYF.